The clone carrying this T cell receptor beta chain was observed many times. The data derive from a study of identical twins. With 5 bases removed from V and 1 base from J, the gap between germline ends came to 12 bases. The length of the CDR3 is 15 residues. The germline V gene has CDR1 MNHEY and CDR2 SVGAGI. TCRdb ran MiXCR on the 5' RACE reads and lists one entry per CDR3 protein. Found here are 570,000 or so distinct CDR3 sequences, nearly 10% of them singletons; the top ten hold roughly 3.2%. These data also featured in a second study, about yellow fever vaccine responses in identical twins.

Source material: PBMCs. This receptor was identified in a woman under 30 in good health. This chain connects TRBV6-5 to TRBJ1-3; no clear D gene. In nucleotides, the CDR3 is TGTGCCAGCAGTCCACTCGCGGGGTCTGGAAACACCATATATTTT. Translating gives CASSPLAGSGNTIYF.